The rows below give T cell receptor beta chains drawn from one sample of a study of tumor and adjacent non-tumor tissue in lung cancer. Via MiXCR, TCRdb re-called the multiplex PCR reads, giving one row per CDR3 protein. The sample holds about 86,000 distinct CDR3 sequences; around 82% are singletons and the top ten take 21%. Sequencing input: distant non-tumor lung tissue. The receptors come from a woman in her fifties or sixties with non-small cell lung cancer. The CDR3 runs from the conserved cysteine through the conserved F or W. The D gene is left open where the match is weak. A clone size is listed for some rows: how often the clone was seen (once, few, many), or a class if it is expanded.

clone_size j_call v_call d_call cdr3_aa cdr3_nt
. TRBJ2-1 TRBV11-1 . CANSLAANGSHELFF TGTGCCAACAGCTTAGCGGCTAACGGGAGTCATGAGCTGTTCTTC
once TRBJ2-6 TRBV6-6 . CTSFAPGLSSGTNVLTF TGTACCAGCTTTGCGCCCGGACTAAGCTCCGGGACCAACGTCCTGACTTTC
. TRBJ2-5 TRBV2 TRBD2 CASTPLRGVETQYF TGTGCCAGCACCCCCTTACGGGGGGTGGAGACCCAGTACTTC
. TRBJ2-1 TRBV9 TRBD2 CASSVVPTSDNEQFF TGTGCCAGCAGCGTAGTCCCGACTAGCGACAATGAGCAGTTCTTC
. TRBJ2-7 TRBV6-5 TRBD1 CVSSYYNRGFYEQYF TGTGTCAGCAGTTACTACAACAGGGGGTTCTACGAGCAGTACTTC
. TRBJ2-2 TRBV5-1 . CAISSQVTTGELFF TGCGCCATCAGCTCTCAGGTTACCACCGGGGAGCTGTTTTTT
many TRBJ2-2 TRBV6-4 . CASSITSAGELFF TGTGCCAGCAGCATTACGAGCGCCGGGGAGCTGTTTTTT
. TRBJ2-7 TRBV12-3/TRBV12-4 TRBD2 CTTSRSWGGSYEQYF TGTACCACCAGCCGTTCGTGGGGGGGATCCTACGAGCAGTACTTC
. TRBJ2-6 TRBV12-3/TRBV12-4 . CAIPRVTAVNVLTF TGTGCCATCCCCCGGGTGACAGCGGTCAACGTCCTGACTTTC
. TRBJ2-7 TRBV6-1 . CASSEGQGYEQCF TGTGCCAGCAGCGAAGGCCAGGGCTACGAGCAGTGCTTC
. TRBJ2-7 TRBV6-5 . CASSLNPAEIYEQYF TGTGCCAGCAGCCTAAACCCAGCGGAAATCTACGAGCAATACTTC
few TRBJ2-7 TRBV6-5 . CASSPPRGDQYF TGTGCCAGCAGTCCTCCCAGAGGTGATCAGTACTTC
. TRBJ2-1 TRBV6-5 . CASNYLREQFF TGTGCCAGCAATTACTTACGCGAGCAGTTCTTC
. TRBJ2-3 TRBV6-1 . CASSGTEGRGTQYF TGTGCCAGCAGTGGCACGGAGGGCCGTGGTACGCAGTATTTT
. TRBJ2-7 TRBV29-1 . CSVEWWLAREQYF TGCAGCGTTGAATGGTGGCTAGCGCGTGAGCAGTACTTC
. TRBJ2-7 TRBV29-1 . CSVGETWSSYEQYF TGCAGCGTTGGAGAGACGTGGAGCTCCTACGAGCAGTACTTC
. TRBJ2-5 TRBV5-4 . CASSSMGTQYF TGTGCCAGTAGCAGCATGGGGACCCAGTACTTC
. TRBJ2-3 TRBV6-1 . CPSTPGPQSGTQYF TGTCCCAGTACCCCGGGACCCCAGTCCGGTACGCAGTATTTT
. TRBJ2-7 TRBV11-2 TRBD1 CASSLSRGKQYF TGTGCCAGCAGCTTAAGCAGGGGGAAGCAATACTTC
. TRBJ2-7 TRBV12-3/TRBV12-4 . CASTPSSEGRYEEYF TGTGCCAGCACCCCCTCTAGCGAGGGGCGCTACGAGGAGTACTTC
. TRBJ2-5 TRBV5-1 TRBD2 CAISWGLAGGLETQYF TGCGCCATCAGCTGGGGACTAGCGGGAGGCTTAGAGACCCAGTACTTC
. TRBJ2-5 TRBV12-3/TRBV12-4 . CAISWGQGGEAQYF TGTGCCATCAGTTGGGGCCAGGGGGGGGAGGCCCAGTACTTC
. TRBJ2-5 TRBV7-2 . CASSLSTGKETQYF TGTGCCAGCAGCTTAAGCACAGGGAAAGAGACCCAGTACTTC
. TRBJ1-2 TRBV11-2 . CASSSRREGGYGYTF TGTGCCAGCAGCTCACGACGCGAGGGGGGCTATGGCTACACTTTC
. TRBJ2-7 TRBV27 TRBD2 CANSWLAGTEQYF TGTGCCAACAGTTGGCTAGCGGGGACCGAGCAGTACTTC
. TRBJ2-7 TRBV6-2/TRBV6-3 . CASSSRSYEQYF TGTGCCAGCAGTTCACGCTCCTACGAGCAGTACTTC
. TRBJ2-5 TRBV28 . CASSFRSVETQYF TGTGCCAGCAGTTTCCGGAGTGTGGAGACCCAGTACTTC
. TRBJ2-2 TRBV4-2 TRBD2 CACSFSGTRNIGELFF TGTGCCTGCAGCTTCTCCGGGACTAGAAACATCGGGGAGCTGTTTTTT
. TRBJ2-5 TRBV12-3/TRBV12-4 TRBD1 CASSPGTGIEIQYF TGTGCCAGCAGTCCCGGGACAGGAATAGAGATCCAGTACTTC
. TRBJ1-2 TRBV6-1 . CAGSGKGFDYGYTF TGTGCCGGCAGTGGCAAAGGGTTCGACTATGGCTACACCTTC
. TRBJ2-7 TRBV11-2 . CACSLTDTAYMQYF TGTGCCTGCAGCCTGACGGACACTGCCTACATGCAGTACTTC
. TRBJ1-4 TRBV6-1 . CVSSEIPEKLFF TGTGTCAGTAGTGAGATTCCCGAAAAACTGTTTTTT
. TRBJ2-2 TRBV30 . CAWSARELFF TGTGCCTGGAGTGCCAGGGAGCTGTTTTTT
. TRBJ2-1 TRBV27 TRBD2 CASSPTWEGAHPSYNEQFF TGTGCCAGCAGTCCCACTTGGGAGGGAGCACACCCCTCCTACAATGAGCAGTTCTTC
once TRBJ2-1 TRBV4-1 TRBD2 CASSQGLAGVDEQFF TGCGCCAGCAGTCAAGGCCTAGCGGGAGTAGATGAGCAGTTCTTC
. TRBJ2-7 TRBV6-1 . CANTGGYYEQYF TGTGCCAACACTGGGGGCTACTACGAGCAGTATTTC
. TRBJ2-2 TRBV30 . CAWARGNPGELFF TGTGCCTGGGCACGGGGGAACCCCGGGGAGCTGTTTTTT
. TRBJ2-7 TRBV12-3/TRBV12-4 . CASSSLNFTYEQYF TGTGCCAGCAGTTCCCTTAATTTTACCTACGAGCAATACTTC
. TRBJ2-7 TRBV12-3/TRBV12-4 . CASSPYDGSFYEQYF TGTGCCAGCAGCCCATACGACGGCAGTTTCTACGAGCAGTACTTC
many TRBJ2-7 TRBV20-1 . CSAREVPADYEQYF TGCAGTGCTAGGGAAGTGCCCGCGGACTACGAGCAGTACTTC
few TRBJ2-1 TRBV4-2 TRBD2 CANSQEAGDPYNEQFF TGCGCCAACAGCCAAGAGGCGGGAGACCCCTACAATGAGCAGTTCTTC
. TRBJ1-6 TRBV4-1 . CTSSHGSGDSPLHF TGCACCAGCAGTCATGGGTCAGGGGATTCACCCCTCCACTTT
. TRBJ2-3 TRBV20-1 . CSARAFVGGPSDTQYF TGCAGTGCTAGAGCTTTTGTGGGAGGCCCCTCTGATACGCAGTATTTT
. TRBJ2-1 TRBV28 . CASSLIVSYNKKFF TGTGCCAGCAGTTTGATTGTCTCCTACAATAAGAAGTTCTTC
. TRBJ2-7 TRBV6-5 . CASSHRDGSDEQYF TGTGCAAGCAGCCACCGGGACGGATCGGACGAGCAGTACTTC
. TRBJ2-7 TRBV7-2 . CASSLNGGHSEQHF TGTGCCAGCAGCTTAAATGGCGGACACTCCGAGCAGCACTTC
many TRBJ2-1 TRBV6-5 . CASSYGLARYNEQFF TGTGCCAGCAGTTACGGCCTAGCGCGCTACAATGAGCAGTTCTTC
. TRBJ2-1 TRBV11-1 . CARSPTPSTGHEQFF TGTGCCAGGAGCCCGACTCCTTCGACGGGTCATGAGCAGTTCTTC
. TRBJ2-6 TRBV4-2 . CASCQEGGSGANALTF TGTGCCAGCTGTCAAGAGGGCGGCTCTGGGGCCAACGCCCTGACTTTC
. TRBJ2-7 TRBV4-2 . CTSSQETTSPSSYEQYF TGTACCAGCAGTCAAGAAACCACTAGTCCGTCCTCCTACGAGCAGTACTTC
many TRBJ2-7 TRBV10-3 . CAITGDPRGEQYF TGTGCCATCACGGGGGACCCTCGGGGAGAGCAGTACTTC
. TRBJ2-3 TRBV7-3 . CASSPRPLVVGTDTQYF TGTGCCAGCAGCCCTAGACCCTTAGTGGTAGGCACAGATACGCAGTATTTT
. TRBJ2-1 TRBV11-1 TRBD2 CASNLATSGSHEQFF TGTGCCAGTAACTTAGCGACTAGCGGGAGTCATGAGCAGTTCTTC
. TRBJ2-4 TRBV12-3/TRBV12-4 . CVSRPPALGNIQYF TGTGTCAGCAGGCCCCCAGCGTTGGGAAACATTCAGTACTTC